Listed here are 9 T cell receptor beta chains from one sample, sequenced in a study of T-cell reconstitution after alpha-beta-depleted transplantation in children. During its preparation, the TCRbeta library received unique molecular identifiers. TCRdb analysed the PCR reads with MiXCR anew, one entry per CDR3 protein. The sample has 200,000 to 250,000 distinct CDR3 sequences; roughly 10% are singletons. This specimen consisted of PBMCs, obtained before TCRalphabeta/CD19-depleted stem cell transplant. These receptors all stem from a child less than two years old with acute myeloid leukemia, due to receive a stem cell transplant.

The rearrangement joins TRBV18 to TRBJ2-5, with TRBD2 as a possible D gene (5 bases). The V gene lost 1 base and the J gene lost 2 bases, with 8 bases spanning the gap. Germline loops: CDR1 KGHSH, CDR2 LQKENI. This CDR3 is built from 14 residues. CDR3 DNA: TGTGCCAGCTCACCACGACGGGGTCAAGAGACCCAGTACTTC. It specifies CASSPRRGQETQYF. Looking up the rest from reference TRBV18 and TRBJ2-5 gives the full variable domain: NAGVMQNPRHLVRRRGQEARLRCSPMKGHSHVYWYRQLPEEGLKFMVYLQKENIIDESGMPKERFSAEFPKEGPSILRIQQVVRGDSAAYFCASSPRRGQETQYFGPGTRLLVL.

This clonotype was recorded at least ten times. J is TRBJ2-7 and V is TRBV27; TRBD2 matches at 8 bases. Germline V gives CDR1 MNHEY, CDR2 SMNVEV (reference sequence). Germline trimming cut 1 base from V and 4 bases from J; bases unmatched to any gene: 3. This CDR3 comprises 14 residues. The CDR3 here is CASSLFGGRYEQYF. For the CDR3, the DNA is TGTGCCAGCAGTTTATTCGGCGGGAGGTACGAGCAGTACTTC.

Many counts were recorded for this clonotype. The chain joins TRBV7-9 to TRBJ1-2; the match to TRBD1 covers 8 bases. The CDR3 extends over 14 amino acids. Germline CDR1 is SEHNR and CDR2 is FQNEAQ (reference sequence). Trimming at V came to 5 bases and at J to 5 bases, leaving 7 bases not matched to a gene. The CDR3 spells CASSPETGGYGYTF. CDR3 DNA sequence: TGTGCCAGCAGCCCGGAAACAGGGGGGTATGGCTACACCTTC.

The table lists this clonotype with many counts. J is TRBJ2-1 and V is TRBV10-3; TRBD1 is a possible D gene (7 bases). The CDR3 is 11 amino acids. Germline-derived CDR1 and CDR2 are ENHRY and SYGVKD. The V end lost 8 bases, the J end lost 9 bases, and 11 bases lay between the germline ends. The CDR3 protein is CAIAQGGEQFF. The CDR3 DNA sequence: TGTGCCATCGCTCAGGGGGGTGAGCAGTTCTTC.

This clonotype was found many times. The chain recombines TRBV7-8 with TRBJ2-2; no reliable D call. Germline CDR1 is SGHVS and CDR2 is FQNEAQ. The CDR3 has 15 amino acids. V lost 3 bases and J 3 bases, leaving 11 bases between the germline ends. CDR3 DNA: TGTGCCAGCAGCTTTCAGTCCGTTGACACCGGGGAGCTGTTTTTT. It encodes CASSFQSVDTGELFF.

This clonotype was counted at least ten times. This rearrangement joins TRBV29-1 to TRBJ1-2; the match to TRBD1 covers 10 bases. The CDR3 length is 13 residues. Trimming cost V 4 bases and J 4 bases; bases outside gene matches: 3. Germline CDR1 and CDR2: SQVTM and ANQGSEA. The CDR3 region has the DNA TGCAGCGTTGGACAGGGGGCTCGCTATGGCTACACCTTC. It translates to CSVGQGARYGYTF. The full variable domain, completed using reference TRBV29-1 and TRBJ1-2, is SAVISQKPSRDICQRGTSLTIQCQVDSQVTMMFWYRQQPGQSLTLIATANQGSEATYESGFVIDKFPISRPNLTFSTLTVSNMSPEDSSIYLCSVGQGARYGYTFGSGTRLTVV.

This clonotype was found many times. The rearrangement uses TRBV4-3 and TRBJ1-2; D remains ambiguous. There are 15 residues in the CDR3. Germline CDR1 LGHNA, CDR2 YSLEER. V shed 4 bases and J shed 4 bases, with 16 bases lying between them. CDR3 sequence (DNA): TGCGCCAGCAGCCTCGCCCGGGGTTCCTTCTATGGCTACACCTTC. Translated: CASSLARGSFYGYTF.

This clonotype was picked up many times. The rearrangement joins TRBV5-1 to TRBJ2-2; 9 nucleotides align to TRBD2. The CDR3 contains 14 residues. Germline V gene sequence: CDR1 SGHRS, CDR2 YFSETQ. Trimming removed 2 bases from V and 6 bases from J; junction bases left unmatched: 2. CDR3 amino acids: CASSFLAGPGELFF. The DNA of the CDR3 is TGCGCCAGCAGCTTCCTAGCGGGACCCGGGGAGCTGTTTTTT.

This clonotype was observed a few times. The genes are TRBV11-3 and TRBJ1-6; a weak D match, TRBD1 (6 bases). V lost 4 bases, J lost 7 bases, and 11 bases lay in between. CDR1 and CDR2 (germline): SGHNT, YENEEA. The CDR3 has 14 amino acids. CDR3 DNA: TGTGCCAGCAGCTCTACAGGGCCCAATTCACCCCTCCACTTT. It specifies CASSSTGPNSPLHF.